This entry describes one TCR beta chain. No antigen is known for it. V was clipped by 2 bases and J by 7 bases, with 11 bases between them. The CDR3 covers 13 residues. Germline V gene data show CDR1 as SGHNT and CDR2 as YENEEA. This entry is derived from a study of cytomegalovirus exposure and HLA in healthy donors. Study at large: Inside one of the first data releases sat around 86 million unique TCRs taken from HLA-typed donors.

Regarding the study as a whole: The study recorded more than 150 TCR beta chains that were cytomegalovirus-associated. Cytomegalovirus status was reportedly diagnosed by the classifier with high specificity and sensitivity.

The PCR was carried out with 60 Vbeta primers and 13 Jbeta primers. Assay used: immunoSEQ multiplex PCR; TCRdb lists only in-frame clones, some missing. This table holds about 200,000 clones. The V call is TRBV11-3, the J call TRBJ1-1; D is perhaps TRBD1 (6 bases). The sample was PBMCs. This TCR came from a boy between 10 and 17 years old in good health and CMV-seronegative. The CDR3 sequence is CASSLSGAHEAFF. The CDR3 DNA follows: TGTGCCAGCAGCTTATCAGGGGCGCATGAAGCTTTCTTT.